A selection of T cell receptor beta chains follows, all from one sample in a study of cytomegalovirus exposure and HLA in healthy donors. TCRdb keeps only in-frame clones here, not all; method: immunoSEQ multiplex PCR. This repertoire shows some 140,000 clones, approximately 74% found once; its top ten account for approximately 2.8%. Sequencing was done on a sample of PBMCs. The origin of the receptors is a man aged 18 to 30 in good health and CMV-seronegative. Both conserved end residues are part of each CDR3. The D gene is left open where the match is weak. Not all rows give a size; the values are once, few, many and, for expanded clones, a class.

CDR3 DNA: TGTGCCAGCAGCCAAGCACAGGGCCAAAAACTGTTTTTT; CDR3 protein: CASSQAQGQKLFF; V gene: TRBV7-6; D gene: .; J gene: TRBJ1-4; clone size: once
CDR3 DNA: TGTGCCAGCAGTTACACGGGCAGGGGATATGGCTACACCTTC; CDR3 protein: CASSYTGRGYGYTF; V gene: TRBV6-5; D gene: .; J gene: TRBJ1-2; clone size: .
CDR3 DNA: TGTGCTATTTGCAAGCAGAAGGCGGCATACGAGCAGTACTTC; CDR3 protein: CAICKQKAAYEQYF; V gene: TRBV2; D gene: .; J gene: TRBJ2-7; clone size: .
CDR3 DNA: TGCGCCAGCAGCCAAGAGCCTTGGCGGGAGTACGAGCAGTACTTC; CDR3 protein: CASSQEPWREYEQYF; V gene: TRBV4-1; D gene: TRBD2; J gene: TRBJ2-7; clone size: .
CDR3 DNA: TGTGCCAGCAGTTACTACGGACAGTTTCCCGGGGAGCTGTTTTTT; CDR3 protein: CASSYYGQFPGELFF; V gene: TRBV6-5; D gene: .; J gene: TRBJ2-2; clone size: .
CDR3 DNA: TGCGCCAGCAGCCAAGTCCTGACAGGGGGCAGCTATGGCTACACCTTC; CDR3 protein: CASSQVLTGGSYGYTF; V gene: TRBV4-1; D gene: TRBD1; J gene: TRBJ1-2; clone size: .
CDR3 DNA: TGTGCCAGCAGCTTAGATGCGGGGGGGCCGCGGATAGGTACGCAGTATTTT; CDR3 protein: CASSLDAGGPRIGTQYF; V gene: TRBV11-2; D gene: TRBD2; J gene: TRBJ2-3; clone size: .
CDR3 DNA: TGCGCCAGCAGCTTTCAGGACAGGGTCCAGACTGAAGCTTTCTTT; CDR3 protein: CASSFQDRVQTEAFF; V gene: TRBV5-1; D gene: TRBD1; J gene: TRBJ1-1; clone size: .
CDR3 DNA: TGTGCCAGCAGCCAAGAATCCGGGACTCAGAACTATGGCTACACCTTC; CDR3 protein: CASSQESGTQNYGYTF; V gene: TRBV4-2; D gene: .; J gene: TRBJ1-2; clone size: .
CDR3 DNA: TGCGCCAGCAGCCAAACGGGGTCAGGGGACGGTGAAAAACTGTTTTTT; CDR3 protein: CASSQTGSGDGEKLFF; V gene: TRBV4-3; D gene: .; J gene: TRBJ1-4; clone size: .
CDR3 DNA: TGTGCCAGCTCCCTCCAGACAGGGGAGCGCGCTGAAGCTTTCTTT; CDR3 protein: CASSLQTGERAEAFF; V gene: TRBV18; D gene: TRBD1; J gene: TRBJ1-1; clone size: .
CDR3 DNA: TGCGCCAGCAGCTTATCAGGGGGCAATAATTCACCCCTCCACTTT; CDR3 protein: CASSLSGGNNSPLHF; V gene: TRBV5-1; D gene: TRBD1; J gene: TRBJ1-6; clone size: .
CDR3 DNA: TGTGCCAGCAGCACATTCTTTACTAATGAAAAACTGTTTTTT; CDR3 protein: CASSTFFTNEKLFF; V gene: TRBV5-8; D gene: .; J gene: TRBJ1-4; clone size: .
CDR3 DNA: TGTGCCAGCAGCTTGAAGGCTGGACTCTCTGGGGCCAACGTCCTGACTTTC; CDR3 protein: CASSLKAGLSGANVLTF; V gene: TRBV11-1; D gene: .; J gene: TRBJ2-6; clone size: .
CDR3 DNA: TGTGCCAGCAACCTTTGGAGGGGGGGCACTGAAGCTTTCTTT; CDR3 protein: CASNLWRGGTEAFF; V gene: TRBV2; D gene: .; J gene: TRBJ1-1; clone size: few
CDR3 DNA: TGTGCCAGCAGCTTATCGGGCAATCAGCCCCAGCATTTT; CDR3 protein: CASSLSGNQPQHF; V gene: TRBV7-2; D gene: .; J gene: TRBJ1-5; clone size: .
CDR3 DNA: TGTGCCAGCAGCTTATCGGGGGGCCTTGAAGCTTTCTTT; CDR3 protein: CASSLSGGLEAFF; V gene: TRBV7-9; D gene: .; J gene: TRBJ1-1; clone size: few
CDR3 DNA: TGTGCCTGGAGTGTACTGTACGAGCAGTACTTC; CDR3 protein: CAWSVLYEQYF; V gene: TRBV30; D gene: .; J gene: TRBJ2-7; clone size: once
CDR3 DNA: TGCGCCAGCAGCCTGTCCGACAGCGCTAGCACAGATACGCAGTATTTT; CDR3 protein: CASSLSDSASTDTQYF; V gene: TRBV5-1; D gene: .; J gene: TRBJ2-3; clone size: few
CDR3 DNA: TGCAGCGGCCTGGGGGGGGGTGATACGCAGTATTTT; CDR3 protein: CSGLGGGDTQYF; V gene: TRBV29-1; D gene: TRBD2; J gene: TRBJ2-3; clone size: .